The T cell receptor beta chain under discussion was sequenced for a study of CD8+ T cells in alopecia areata. As concerns this clone: As yet, its antigen is unknown.

Individuals with alopecia areata gave both lesional scalp punch biopsies and peripheral blood for collection. T lymphocytes (CD4+ and CD8+) were sorted from PBMCs. Study-level results: Although TCR sharing was seen in mice, sharing across patients was less clear, possibly for HLA-related reasons. An increase in clonality over normal scalp was evident in lesional scalp, especially alopecia totalis/universalis.

The germline gives CDR1 PRHDT, CDR2 FYEKMQ (reference sequence). The CDR3 contains 14 residues. J lost 4 bases, V lost 3 bases, and 1 base had no gene match. The authors extracted RNA and reverse transcribed it into cDNA as the sequencing template. Assay used: immunoSEQ multiplex PCR; TCRdb lists only in-frame clones, some missing. This table holds 120,000 or so clones, around 50% found once. The chain combines TRBV13 with TRBJ2-7, with 12 bases fitting TRBD2. The sequenced material came from NKG2D-low CD8+ T cells sorted from blood. The TCR originated in a human donor with alopecia areata. In DNA form, the CDR3 reads TGTGCCAGCAGCTTGGGACTAGCGGGTTACGAGCAGTACTTC. The encoded protein is CASSLGLAGYEQYF.